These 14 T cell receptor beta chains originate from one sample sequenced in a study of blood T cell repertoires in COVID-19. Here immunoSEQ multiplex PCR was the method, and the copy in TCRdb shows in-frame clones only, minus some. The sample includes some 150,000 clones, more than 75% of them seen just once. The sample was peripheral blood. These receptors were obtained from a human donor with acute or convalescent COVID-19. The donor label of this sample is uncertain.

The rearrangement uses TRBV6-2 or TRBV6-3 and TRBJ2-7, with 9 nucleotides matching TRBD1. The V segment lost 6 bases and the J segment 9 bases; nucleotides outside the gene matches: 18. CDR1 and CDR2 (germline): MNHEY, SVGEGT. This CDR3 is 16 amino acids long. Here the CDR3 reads CASSLTWTGDPLGQYF. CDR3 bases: TGTGCCAGCAGCCTCACCTGGACAGGGGATCCCCTAGGGCAGTACTTC.

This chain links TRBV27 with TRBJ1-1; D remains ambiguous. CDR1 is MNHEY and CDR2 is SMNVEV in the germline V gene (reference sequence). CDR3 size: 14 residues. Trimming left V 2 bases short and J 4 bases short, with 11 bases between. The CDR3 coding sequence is TGTGCCAGCAGTTTACGGAGGGTGGGCACTGAAGCTTTCTTT. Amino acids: CASSLRRVGTEAFF.

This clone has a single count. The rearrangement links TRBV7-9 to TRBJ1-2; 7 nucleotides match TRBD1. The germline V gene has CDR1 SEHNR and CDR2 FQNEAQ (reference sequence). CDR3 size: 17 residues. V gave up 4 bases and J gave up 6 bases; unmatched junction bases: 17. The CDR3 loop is CASSSRGPGQRLDGYTF. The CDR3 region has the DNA TGTGCCAGCAGCTCGAGGGGTCCGGGACAGCGCCTCGATGGCTACACCTTC. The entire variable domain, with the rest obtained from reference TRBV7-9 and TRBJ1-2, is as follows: DTGVSQNPRHKITKRGQNVTFRCDPISEHNRLYWYRQTLGQGPEFLTYFQNEAQLEKSRLLSDRFSAERPKGSFSTLEIQRTEQGDSAMYLCASSSRGPGQRLDGYTFGSGTRLTVV.

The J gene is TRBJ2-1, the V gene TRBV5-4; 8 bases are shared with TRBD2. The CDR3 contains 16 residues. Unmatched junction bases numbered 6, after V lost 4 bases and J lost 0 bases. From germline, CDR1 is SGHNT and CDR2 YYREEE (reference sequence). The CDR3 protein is CASSTSGPSSYNEQFF. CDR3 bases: TGTGCCAGCAGCACTAGCGGCCCGAGCTCCTACAATGAGCAGTTCTTC.

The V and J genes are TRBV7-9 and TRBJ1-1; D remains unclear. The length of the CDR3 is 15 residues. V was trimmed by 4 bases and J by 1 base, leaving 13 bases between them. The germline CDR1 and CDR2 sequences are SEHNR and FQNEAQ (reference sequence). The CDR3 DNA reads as TGTGCCAGCAGCTCACCCTGGCGGGGGAACACTGAAGCTTTCTTT. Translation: CASSSPWRGNTEAFF.

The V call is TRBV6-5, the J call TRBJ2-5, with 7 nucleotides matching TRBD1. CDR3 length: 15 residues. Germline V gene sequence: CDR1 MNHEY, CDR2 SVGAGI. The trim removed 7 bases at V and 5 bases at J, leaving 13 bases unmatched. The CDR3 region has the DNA TGTGCCAGCACAACGACTCGGGACAGAAGGGAGACCCAGTACTTC. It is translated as CASTTTRDRRETQYF.

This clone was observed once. Here the CDR3 DNA reads TGTGCCATCAGCGATCAGGGATACGAGCAGTACGTC. It yields the protein CAISDQGYEQYV. The chain is built from TRBV10-3 and TRBJ2-7; possibly TRBD1 for D (5 bases). Trimming removed 6 bases at V and 4 bases at J, with 10 bases between. From germline, CDR1 is ENHRY and CDR2 SYGVKD. The CDR3 covers 12 residues.

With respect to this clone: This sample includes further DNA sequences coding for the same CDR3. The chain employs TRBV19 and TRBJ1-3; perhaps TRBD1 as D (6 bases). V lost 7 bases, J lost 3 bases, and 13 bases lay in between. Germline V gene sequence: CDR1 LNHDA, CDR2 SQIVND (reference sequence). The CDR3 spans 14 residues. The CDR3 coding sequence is TGTGCCAGTACCGAACAGGGTAGTGGAAACACCATATATTTT. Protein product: CASTEQGSGNTIYF. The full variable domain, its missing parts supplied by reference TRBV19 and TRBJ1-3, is DGGITQSPKYLFRKEGQNVTLSCEQNLNHDAMYWYRQDPGQGLRLIYYSQIVNDFQKGDIAEGYSVSREKKESFPLTVTSAQKNPTAFYLCASTEQGSGNTIYFGEGSWLTVV.

CDR3 loop: CASSFPSGRGNEQFF. The CDR3 DNA reads TGTGCCAGCAGCTTCCCCTCCGGGAGAGGCAATGAGCAGTTCTTC. The V call is TRBV13, the J call TRBJ2-1; D is perhaps TRBD2 (6 bases). The CDR3 runs to 15 residues. Germline CDR1 reads PRHDT; CDR2 reads FYEKMQ (reference sequence). V was pared by 3 bases and J by 6 bases, with 15 bases between.

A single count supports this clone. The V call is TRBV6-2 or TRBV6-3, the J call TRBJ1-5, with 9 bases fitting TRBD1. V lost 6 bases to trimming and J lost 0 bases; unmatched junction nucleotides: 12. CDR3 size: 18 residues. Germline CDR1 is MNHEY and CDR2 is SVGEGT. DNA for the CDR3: TGTGCCAGCAGCGACTTTCGGACAGGGGATTATAGCAATCAGCCCCAGCATTTT. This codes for CASSDFRTGDYSNQPQHF.

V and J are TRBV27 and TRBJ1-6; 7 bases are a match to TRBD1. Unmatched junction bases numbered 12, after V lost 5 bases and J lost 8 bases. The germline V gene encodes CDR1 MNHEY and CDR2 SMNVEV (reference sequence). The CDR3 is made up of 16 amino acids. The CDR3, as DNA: TGTGCCAGCAGTGGGTACGACAGGGAGCGATATTCACCCCTCCACTTT. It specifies CASSGYDRERYSPLHF.

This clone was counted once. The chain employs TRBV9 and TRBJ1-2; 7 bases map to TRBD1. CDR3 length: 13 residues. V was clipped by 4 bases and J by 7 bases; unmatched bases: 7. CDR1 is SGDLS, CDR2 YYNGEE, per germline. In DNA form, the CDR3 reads TGTGCCAGCAGCCCGACAGGGTGGGGTGGCTACACCTTC. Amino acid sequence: CASSPTGWGGYTF.

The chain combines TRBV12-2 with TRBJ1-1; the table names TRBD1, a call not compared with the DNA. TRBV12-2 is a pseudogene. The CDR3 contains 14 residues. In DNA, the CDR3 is TGTGCAAGTCCCTGGGACAGGGGAAACACTGAAGCTTTCTTT. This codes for CASPWDRGNTEAFF.

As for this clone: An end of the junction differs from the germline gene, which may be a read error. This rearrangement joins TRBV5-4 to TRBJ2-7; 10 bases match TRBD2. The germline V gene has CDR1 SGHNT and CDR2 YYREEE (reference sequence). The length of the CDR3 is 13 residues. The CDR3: CASSLPASGTSVF. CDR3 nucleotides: TGTGCCAGCAGCTTACCCGCATCCGGGACTAGCGTGTTC.